These T cell receptor beta chains were read from a single sample in a study of CD8 T cells in ankylosing spondylitis. One entry per CDR3 protein, called by TCRdb with MiXCR from the 5' RACE reads. The sample holds approximately 100,000 distinct CDR3 sequences, around 24% seen once. The specimen sequenced was synovial fluid, either unsorted or a sorted T cell fraction (not recorded which). All receptors come from a male donor with ankylosing spondylitis. CDR3s include the opening cysteine and the closing phenylalanine or tryptophan. Fields, in order: clone size, D gene, V gene, J gene, CDR3 protein, CDR3 DNA. The D gene is left open where the match is weak. A row's size may be missing; if present it is once, few, many or a size class.

>NA|NA|TRBV4-2|TRBJ2-3
CASSQAYRDSTDTQYF
TGTGCCAGCAGCCAAGCCTACCGGGACTCAACAGATACGCAGTATTTT
>few|TRBD1|TRBV29-1|TRBJ1-2
CSVDPGWDSVQYGYTF
TGCAGCGTTGATCCAGGGTGGGACAGCGTTCAGTATGGCTACACCTTC
>NA|TRBD1|TRBV2|TRBJ1-1
CASIGTGGRTEAFF
TGTGCCAGCATTGGGACAGGGGGCCGAACTGAAGCTTTCTTT
>many|NA|TRBV5-6|TRBJ2-7
CASRPFRVGSYEQYF
TGTGCCAGCAGGCCCTTCAGGGTCGGGTCCTACGAGCAGTACTTC
>many|TRBD2|TRBV7-2|TRBJ2-2
CASSLESGRAGELFF
TGTGCCAGCAGCTTAGAGTCCGGGAGGGCCGGGGAGCTGTTTTTT
>few|NA|TRBV7-2|TRBJ2-7
CASSLGYVLSYEQYF
TGTGCCAGCAGCTTAGGGTACGTCCTCTCCTACGAGCAGTACTTC
>NA|NA|TRBV12-3/TRBV12-4|TRBJ2-1
CASSFGGVSNEQFF
TGTGCCAGCAGTTTTGGGGGAGTGAGCAATGAGCAGTTCTTC
>NA|NA|TRBV5-6|TRBJ2-2
CASSFGVGVHTGELFF
TGTGCCAGCAGCTTCGGTGTGGGGGTCCACACCGGGGAGCTGTTTTTT
>NA|TRBD1|TRBV2|TRBJ2-3
CASSDGQEDTQYF
TGTGCCAGCAGTGACGGACAGGAAGATACGCAGTATTTT
>NA|NA|TRBV4-2|TRBJ1-2
CASSQDLLGNYGYTF
TGTGCCAGCAGCCAAGATCTACTGGGGAACTATGGCTACACCTTC
>few|TRBD1|TRBV7-2|TRBJ1-3
CASSRQTGPGNTIYF
TGTGCCAGCAGCCGACAGACAGGGCCTGGAAACACCATATATTTT
>few|NA|TRBV7-9|TRBJ1-5
CASSSETEARQPQHF
TGTGCCAGCAGCTCAGAGACGGAGGCAAGGCAGCCCCAGCATTTT
>NA|NA|TRBV29-1|TRBJ1-6
CSARVSQDSPLHF
TGCAGCGCCCGGGTCAGCCAAGATTCACCCCTCCACTTT
>NA|TRBD1|TRBV6-4|TRBJ2-7
CASSDSGQGYEQYF
TGTGCCAGCAGTGACTCGGGACAGGGCTACGAGCAGTACTTC
>NA|NA|TRBV6-6|TRBJ2-2
CASSYGDTGELFF
TGTGCCAGCAGTTACGGGGACACCGGGGAGCTGTTTTTT
>few|NA|TRBV12-3/TRBV12-4|TRBJ1-5
CASSFGDSNQPQHF
TGTGCCAGCAGTTTCGGGGATAGCAATCAGCCCCAGCATTTT
>NA|TRBD2|TRBV29-1|TRBJ2-3
CSATSGSSSDTQYF
TGCAGCGCGACTAGCGGGAGTTCTTCAGATACGCAGTATTTT
>NA|TRBD1|TRBV11-3|TRBJ2-3
CASSAPGQGTDTQYF
TGTGCCAGCAGCGCACCGGGACAGGGCACAGATACGCAGTATTTT
>NA|TRBD2|TRBV20-1|TRBJ2-3
CSALFPTSGRPDTQYF
TGCAGTGCCCTTTTTCCCACTAGCGGGAGGCCAGATACGCAGTATTTT
>few|TRBD1|TRBV12-3/TRBV12-4|TRBJ1-1
CASSLGQGRSEAFF
TGTGCCAGCAGCCTGGGACAGGGACGATCTGAAGCTTTCTTT
>NA|TRBD1|TRBV5-1|TRBJ1-5
CASSLAGQGTQPQHF
TGCGCCAGCAGCTTGGCGGGACAGGGCACTCAGCCCCAGCATTTT
>NA|NA|TRBV9|TRBJ2-1
CASSVASLGGTASHEQFF
TGTGCCAGCAGCGTAGCATCACTAGGAGGGACGGCTTCCCATGAGCAGTTCTTC
>NA|TRBD1|TRBV2|TRBJ1-5
CASKMTGNSNQPQHF
TGTGCCAGCAAGATGACAGGGAATAGCAATCAGCCCCAGCATTTT
>NA|NA|TRBV4-1|TRBJ2-3
CASSQDQAQRGTDTQYF
TGCGCCAGCAGCCAAGACCAAGCCCAGCGCGGCACAGATACGCAGTATTTT
>NA|TRBD2|TRBV2|TRBJ2-1
CASSGELARSNEQFF
TGTGCCAGCAGTGGGGAACTAGCGCGGAGCAATGAGCAGTTCTTC
>NA|NA|TRBV7-8|TRBJ2-1
CASTPRGAESSYNEQFF
TGTGCCAGCACCCCTAGGGGGGCTGAGAGCTCCTACAATGAGCAGTTCTTC
>few|NA|TRBV7-9|TRBJ1-4
CASSSRALSEKLFF
TGTGCCAGCAGCTCCAGGGCTCTGAGCGAAAAACTGTTTTTT
>few|TRBD2|TRBV27|TRBJ2-5
CASTPSGRAGLRAETQYF
TGTGCCAGCACCCCGAGCGGGAGGGCCGGACTTAGGGCAGAGACCCAGTACTTC